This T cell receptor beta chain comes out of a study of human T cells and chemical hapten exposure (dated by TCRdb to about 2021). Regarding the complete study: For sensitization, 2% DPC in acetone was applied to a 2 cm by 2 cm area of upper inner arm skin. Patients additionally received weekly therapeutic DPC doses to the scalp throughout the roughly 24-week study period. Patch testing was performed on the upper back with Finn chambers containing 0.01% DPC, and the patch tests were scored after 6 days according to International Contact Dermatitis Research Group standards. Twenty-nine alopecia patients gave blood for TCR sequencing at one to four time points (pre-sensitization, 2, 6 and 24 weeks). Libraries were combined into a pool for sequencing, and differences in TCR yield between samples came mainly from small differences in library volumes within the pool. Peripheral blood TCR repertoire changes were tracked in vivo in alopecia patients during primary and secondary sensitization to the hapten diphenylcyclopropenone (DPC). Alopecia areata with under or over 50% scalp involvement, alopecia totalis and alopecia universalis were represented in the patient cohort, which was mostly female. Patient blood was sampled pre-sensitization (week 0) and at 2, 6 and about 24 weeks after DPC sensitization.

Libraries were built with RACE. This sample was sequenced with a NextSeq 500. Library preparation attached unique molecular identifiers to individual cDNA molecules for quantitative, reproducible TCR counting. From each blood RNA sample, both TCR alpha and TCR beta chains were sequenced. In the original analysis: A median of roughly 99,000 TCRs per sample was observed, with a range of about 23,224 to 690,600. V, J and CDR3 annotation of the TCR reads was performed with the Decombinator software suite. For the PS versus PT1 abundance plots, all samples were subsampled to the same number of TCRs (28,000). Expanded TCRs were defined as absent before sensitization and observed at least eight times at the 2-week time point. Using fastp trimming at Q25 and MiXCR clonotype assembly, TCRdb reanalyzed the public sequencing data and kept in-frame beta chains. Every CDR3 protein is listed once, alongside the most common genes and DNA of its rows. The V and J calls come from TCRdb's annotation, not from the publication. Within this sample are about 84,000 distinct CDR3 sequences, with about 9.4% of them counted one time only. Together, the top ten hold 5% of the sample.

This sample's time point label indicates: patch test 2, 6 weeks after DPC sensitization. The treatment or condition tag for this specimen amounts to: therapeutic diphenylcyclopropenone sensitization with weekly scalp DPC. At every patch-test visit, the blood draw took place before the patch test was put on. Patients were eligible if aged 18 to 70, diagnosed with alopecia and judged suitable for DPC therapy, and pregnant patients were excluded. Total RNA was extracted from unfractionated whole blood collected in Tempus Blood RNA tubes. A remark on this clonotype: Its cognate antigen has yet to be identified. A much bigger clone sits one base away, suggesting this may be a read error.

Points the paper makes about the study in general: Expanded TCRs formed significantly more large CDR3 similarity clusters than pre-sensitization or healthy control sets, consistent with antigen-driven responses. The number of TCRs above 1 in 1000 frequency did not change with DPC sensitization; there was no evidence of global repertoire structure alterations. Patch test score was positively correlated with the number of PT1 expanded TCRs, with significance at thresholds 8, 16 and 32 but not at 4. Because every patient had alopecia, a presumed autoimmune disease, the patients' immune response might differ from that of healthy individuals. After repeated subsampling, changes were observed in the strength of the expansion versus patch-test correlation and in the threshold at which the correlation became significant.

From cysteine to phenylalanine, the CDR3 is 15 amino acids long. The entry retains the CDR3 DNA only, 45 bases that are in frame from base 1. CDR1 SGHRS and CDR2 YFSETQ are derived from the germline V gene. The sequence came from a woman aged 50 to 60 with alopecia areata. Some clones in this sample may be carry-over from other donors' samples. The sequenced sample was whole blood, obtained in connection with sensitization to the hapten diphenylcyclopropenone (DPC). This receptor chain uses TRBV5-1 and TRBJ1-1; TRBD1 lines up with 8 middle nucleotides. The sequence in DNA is TGCGCCAACAGCTTGGGCGACAGGGGGAACACTGAAGCTTTCTTT. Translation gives CANSLGDRGNTEAFF.